The 24 T cell receptor beta chains listed next were all sequenced from one sample in a study of T cells in Graves' hyperthyroidism and ophthalmopathy. The source material, RNA transcripts, was used to amplify TCR beta CDR3 regions. HTBI primers were the set used in a first-round RT-PCR of the TCR CDR3. TCRdb called the multiplex PCR reads again in MiXCR, with one record for every CDR3 protein. The sample holds just under 750,000 distinct CDR3 sequences, approximately 36% seen once. What was sequenced was blood. Every receptor here comes from a woman aged 40 to 50 with Graves' hyperthyroidism.

The chain has TRBV7-9 and TRBJ2-7; tentative D call: TRBD1 (6 bases). Deletions cut 7 bases from V and 4 bases from J, with 14 bases between. CDR1 and CDR2 from the germline V gene are SEHNR and FQNEAQ (reference sequence). This CDR3 contains 13 residues. As DNA, the CDR3 is TGTGCCAGCACTACAGGGAGAGGATACGAGCAGTACTTC. This sequence encodes CASTTGRGYEQYF.

Remarks on this clonotype: A single base separates this from a much larger clone, so it may be a read error. The chain uses TRBV12-5 and TRBJ1-1; tentative D call: TRBD1 (6 bases). The length of the CDR3 is 13 residues. Looked up from germline, CDR1 is LGHNT and CDR2 is FRNRAP. The CDR3 here is CASRPGENTEAFF. CDR3 DNA: TGTGCCAGCAGGCCAGGGGAGAACACTGAAGCTTTCTTT.

This clonotype has just a few counts. The chain uses TRBV6-4 and TRBJ1-3; tentatively, D is TRBD1 (6 bases). The CDR3 totals 15 residues. CDR1 is MRHNA, CDR2 SNTAGT, per germline. The V end was cut by 4 bases, the J end by 4 bases, with 14 bases between. The CDR3 DNA is TGTGCCAGCAGTGGCCCCCGGGGGCGAGGAAACACCATATATTTT. It encodes CASSGPRGRGNTIYF.

With respect to this clonotype: A single base separates this from a much larger clone, so it may be a read error. The rearrangement links TRBV29-1 to TRBJ1-1; D is unclear. Germline CDR1 reads SQVTM; CDR2 reads ANQGSEA. This CDR3 is 11 amino acids long. The CDR3 coding sequence is TGCAGCCCGTTCATGAACACTGGAGCTTTCTTT. Protein product: CSPFMNTGAFF. Full variable domain (remainder filled in from reference TRBV29-1 and TRBJ1-1): SAVISQKPSRDICQRGTSLTIQCQVDSQVTMMFWYRQQPGQSLTLIATANQGSEATYESGFVIDKFPISRPNLTFSTLTVSNMSPEDSSIYLCSPFMNTGAFFGQGTRLTVV.

This clonotype was found many times. The genes are TRBV2 and TRBJ2-7; D call uncertain. V was pared by 1 base and J by 1 base, with 8 bases between. CDR3 length: 14 residues. In germline, CDR1 is SNHLY, CDR2 FYNNEI. This CDR3 reads CASSEGGASYEQYF. The CDR3 bases are TGTGCCAGCAGTGAAGGTGGTGCATCCTACGAGCAGTACTTC.

The V gene is TRBV6-2 or TRBV6-3, the J gene TRBJ2-7; TRBD1 matches at 9 bases. The V segment lost 7 bases and the J segment 5 bases; nucleotides outside the gene matches: 9. This CDR3 contains 14 residues. Germline CDR1 reads MNHEY; CDR2 reads SVGEGT. DNA of the CDR3: TGTGCCAGCAAAACCGGGACAGGGTTACACGAGCAGTACTTC. It codes for CASKTGTGLHEQYF.

Only a few counts were recorded for this clonotype. The gene calls are TRBV7-8 and TRBJ1-1; D might be TRBD1 (6 bases). CDR1 and CDR2 (germline): SGHVS, FQNEAQ. This CDR3 has 16 amino acids. V shed 5 bases and J shed 4 bases, with 20 bases lying between them. The CDR3 sequence is CASSTHPGEVGTEAFF. CDR3 nucleotides: TGTGCCAGCAGCACCCACCCAGGGGAAGTAGGCACTGAAGCTTTCTTT.

This clonotype was observed a few times. V usage is TRBV20-1 and J usage is TRBJ2-5, with 8 nucleotides matching TRBD2. Germline V gene lookup returns CDR1 DFQATT and CDR2 SNEGSKA (reference sequence). This CDR3 contains 15 residues. The V gene end was trimmed by 4 bases and the J gene end by 2 bases; junction bases not matched to a gene: 9. The CDR3 protein is CSAMGLAGWQETQYF. The CDR3 DNA is TGCAGTGCTATGGGGCTAGCGGGTTGGCAAGAGACCCAGTACTTC.

This chain links TRBV2 with TRBJ1-4, with 8 positions matching TRBD1. The CDR3 runs to 17 residues. V shed 6 bases and J 4 bases; nucleotides not matched to a gene: 13. Germline V gives CDR1 SNHLY, CDR2 FYNNEI. CDR3 nucleotide sequence: TGTGCCAGCAGACCCTTAAGTGGGACAGGATTTAATGAAAAACTGTTTTTT. Residues: CASRPLSGTGFNEKLFF.

The chain recombines TRBV25-1 with TRBJ1-1, with 7 bases identical to TRBD1. With V trimmed by 4 bases and J by 1 base, 21 bases remained unmatched. Germline V gene data show CDR1 as MGHDK and CDR2 as SYGVNS. This CDR3 is built from 20 residues. CDR3 sequence (DNA): TGTGCCAGCAGTGCTAGTGGTCCACCCCAGGCGACAGGGAAGAACACTGAAGCTTTCTTT. Translating it yields CASSASGPPQATGKNTEAFF.

The V and J genes are TRBV11-2 and TRBJ1-2; a weak D match, TRBD1 (6 bases). The CDR3 length is 15 residues. CDR1 SGHAT and CDR2 FQNNGV come from the germline V gene. Trimming took 6 bases from V and 4 from J, leaving 18 bases between them. This chain's CDR3 is CASSFGGAGGYGYTF. In DNA form, the CDR3 reads TGTGCCAGCAGTTTTGGGGGGGCCGGAGGCTATGGCTACACCTTC.

This sequence joins TRBV20-1 and TRBJ1-1; D is possibly TRBD1 (5 bases). The germline CDR1 and CDR2 sequences are DFQATT and SNEGSKA (reference sequence). The V end was cut by 6 bases, the J end by 3 bases, with 17 bases between. This CDR3 has 14 residues. In nucleotides, the CDR3 is TGCAGTGCCCCCTCTCGTCCGGGGGACACTGAAGCTTTCTTT. It is translated as CSAPSRPGDTEAFF.

This clonotype was found many times. This sequence joins TRBV13 and TRBJ1-5; D is perhaps TRBD1 (6 bases). The CDR3 length is 13 residues. Germline V gene data show CDR1 as PRHDT and CDR2 as FYEKMQ (reference sequence). The ends were cut back, 5 bases at V and 4 bases at J, with 9 bases in the middle. The DNA for the CDR3 is TGTGCCAGCAGCCGGGACACGAATCAGCCCCAGCATTTT. Encoded protein: CASSRDTNQPQHF.

This chain links TRBV7-3 with TRBJ2-3; D ambiguous. Germline CDR1 and CDR2: SGHTA and FQGTGA. Trimming left V 5 bases short and J 4 bases short, with 10 bases between. CDR3 length: 13 residues. The DNA of the CDR3 is TGTGCCAGCAGCCCGGCGTCGCCAGATACGCAGTATTTT. Translated, it gives CASSPASPDTQYF.

This clonotype was counted at least ten times. This sequence joins TRBV10-3 and TRBJ2-5; D possibly corresponds to TRBD2 (5 bases). The CDR3 length is 14 residues. The germline V gene has CDR1 ENHRY and CDR2 SYGVKD. With 8 bases removed from V and 2 bases from J, the gap between germline ends came to 15 bases. Written as DNA, the CDR3 is TGTGCCATCGCCCCTTCGGGGAGACAAGAGACCCAGTACTTC. Its protein is CAIAPSGRQETQYF.

The chain carries TRBV14 and TRBJ1-4; TRBD1 might be the D (5 bases). The CDR3 totals 16 residues. The germline gives CDR1 SGHDN, CDR2 FVKESK. V shed 8 bases and J shed 8 bases, with 24 bases lying between them. CDR3 protein: CASSPPLRQGGEKLFF. Here the CDR3 DNA reads TGTGCCAGCTCACCACCACTCCGGCAGGGAGGCGAAAAACTGTTTTTT.

Only a few counts were recorded for this clonotype. The chain couples TRBV24-1 to TRBJ1-2; no clear D. The CDR3 extends over 13 amino acids. Germline lookup yields CDR1 KGHDR and CDR2 SFDVKD. V lost 9 bases, J lost 0 bases, and 10 bases lay in between. The CDR3 DNA sequence: TGTGCCACCTTTAACCCTACTAACTATGGCTACACCTTC. Translated: CATFNPTNYGYTF.

The chain combines TRBV28 with TRBJ1-3; TRBD1 is a possible D gene (5 bases). V was shortened by 9 bases and J by 0 bases, with 15 bases between the two germline ends. The CDR3 extends over 15 amino acids. In germline, CDR1 is MDHEN, CDR2 SYDVKM. The CDR3 nucleotides read TGTGCCAGTGCCGACAGCCGGATCTCTGGAAACACCATATATTTT. Translated: CASADSRISGNTIYF.

Worth noting for this clonotype: The junction does not match germline at one end; this may be a read error. The chain uses TRBV10-1 and TRBJ1-2; possible D gene TRBD1, 6 bases. Germline values: CDR1 WNHNN, CDR2 SYGVQD (reference sequence). This CDR3 spans 15 amino acids. The CDR3 DNA reads TGCGCCAGCAGTTTATTGCCCGACAGGAACTATGACTACACCTTC. It codes for CASSLLPDRNYDYTF.

This clonotype was detected only a few times. This chain links TRBV12-3 or TRBV12-4 with TRBJ2-5; possibly TRBD2 for D (5 bases). V shed 8 bases and J shed 1 base, with 14 bases lying between them. This CDR3 region has 14 residues. The CDR3 sequence: CASGPRGFQETQYF. In nucleotides, the CDR3 is TGTGCCAGCGGTCCCCGGGGTTTCCAAGAGACCCAGTACTTC.

The chain uses TRBV19 and TRBJ1-5; 8 bases map to TRBD1. The V segment lost 3 bases and the J segment 9 bases; nucleotides outside the gene matches: 16. The length of the CDR3 is 17 residues. Per the germline V gene, CDR1 is LNHDA and CDR2 is SQIVND (reference sequence). The CDR3 sequence is CASSIHGQGAQGGPQHF. The CDR3 DNA sequence: TGTGCCAGTAGTATCCACGGACAGGGTGCCCAGGGGGGGCCCCAGCATTTT.

This chain uses TRBV7-3 with TRBJ1-2; tentative D call: TRBD1 (5 bases). CDR3 length: 13 residues. Trimming shortened V by 5 bases and J by 2 bases, and 9 bases separated the two germline ends. Germline CDR1 is SGHTA and CDR2 is FQGTGA. CDR3 sequence: CASSIGANYGYTF. The CDR3, as DNA: TGTGCCAGCAGCATTGGGGCCAACTATGGCTACACCTTC.

The chain has TRBV5-1 and TRBJ1-1; 7 bases line up with TRBD1. V was pared by 5 bases and J by 3 bases, with 16 bases of the junction left unmatched. The CDR3 has 17 residues. Looked up from germline, CDR1 is SGHRS and CDR2 is YFSETQ. The CDR3 reads CASRVRAGGKLDTEAFF. The CDR3 coding sequence is TGCGCCAGCAGGGTCCGGGCAGGGGGAAAGTTGGACACTGAAGCTTTCTTT.

Ten or more counts support this clonotype. The chain employs TRBV29-1 and TRBJ1-1; 7 positions agree with TRBD1. CDR1 and CDR2 (germline): SQVTM, ANQGSEA. J was trimmed by 3 bases and V by 4 bases; bases with no gene match: 11. The CDR3 is made up of 15 amino acids. CDR3: CSVAYRGGGDTEAFF. CDR3 nucleotide sequence: TGCAGCGTTGCCTACAGGGGTGGTGGCGACACTGAAGCTTTCTTT.